These 20 T cell receptor beta chains share one sample of origin, sequenced in a study of T cells in narcolepsy. The protocol was immunoSEQ multiplex PCR, while the TCRdb copy is restricted to in-frame clones and leaves out a portion. This sample has under 40,000 clones; roughly three quarters occur once, and the top ten carry about 1.1%. The sample was CD45RA- memory CD4+ T cells from PBMCs. The receptors here all came from a human donor with narcolepsy.

This chain joins TRBV5-1 and TRBJ1-3; D remains unclear. Germline V CDR1 and CDR2: SGHRS, YFSETQ. Deletions cut 0 bases from V and 4 bases from J, with 8 bases between. This CDR3 is 14 amino acids long. The CDR3: CASSLGSLGNTIYF. CDR3 nucleotide sequence: TGCGCCAGCAGCTTGGGGTCTCTAGGAAACACCATATATTTT.

The chain is built from TRBV7-9 and TRBJ2-5, with D maybe TRBD2 (5 bases). The length of the CDR3 is 15 residues. Germline-derived CDR1 and CDR2 are SEHNR and FQNEAQ (reference sequence). Deletions cut 5 bases from V and 3 bases from J, with 16 bases between. The CDR3 loop is CASSRLPSHKETQYF. The CDR3 nucleotides are TGTGCCAGCAGCCGACTACCAAGCCATAAAGAGACCCAGTACTTC. The variable domain in full, with the rest retrieved from reference TRBV7-9 and TRBJ2-5, is DTGVSQNPRHKITKRGQNVTFRCDPISEHNRLYWYRQTLGQGPEFLTYFQNEAQLEKSRLLSDRFSAERPKGSFSTLEIQRTEQGDSAMYLCASSRLPSHKETQYFGPGTRLLVL.

Only a few counts were recorded for this clone. The CDR3 protein is CASSLGQGAGQRELFF. DNA for the CDR3: TGTGCCAGCAGCCTAGGACAGGGGGCTGGACAGCGGGAGCTGTTTTTT. The rearrangement links TRBV5-4 to TRBJ2-2; 11 nucleotides align to TRBD1. The V segment lost 4 bases and the J segment 9 bases; nucleotides outside the gene matches: 11. Germline V gives CDR1 SGHNT, CDR2 YYREEE (reference sequence). The CDR3 is 16 residues long. Full variable domain (outside the CDR3, taken from reference TRBV5-4 and TRBJ2-2): ETGVTQSPTHLIKTRGQQVTLRCSSQSGHNTVSWYQQALGQGPQFIFQYYREEENGRGNFPPRFSGLQFPNYSSELNVNALELDDSALYLCASSLGQGAGQRELFFGEGSRLTVL.

The J gene is TRBJ1-2, the V gene TRBV30, with TRBD1 as a possible D gene (5 bases). Deletions cut 0 bases from V and 2 bases from J, with 10 bases between. The length of the CDR3 is 14 residues. CDR1 is GTSNPN, CDR2 SVGIG, per germline (reference sequence). CDR3 in DNA: TGTGCCTGGAGTGTATCCGCAGGGAACTATGGCTACACCTTC. It specifies CAWSVSAGNYGYTF. Complete variable domain (other parts from reference TRBV30 and TRBJ1-2): SQTIHQWPATLVQPVGSPLSLECTVEGTSNPNLYWYRQAAGRGLQLLFYSVGIGQISSEVPQNLSASRPQDRQFILSSKKLLLSDSGFYLCAWSVSAGNYGYTFGSGTRLTVV.

This clone was observed once. The chain has TRBV11-2 and TRBJ2-7, with D unclear. V lost 8 bases and J 2 bases, leaving 10 bases between the germline ends. The CDR3 is made up of 12 amino acids. The germline CDR1 and CDR2 sequences are SGHAT and FQNNGV. The CDR3 reads CASVGRTYEQYF. DNA of the CDR3: TGTGCCAGCGTCGGGCGGACCTACGAGCAGTACTTC.

The chain links TRBV2 to TRBJ1-1; perhaps TRBD1 as D (6 bases). The germline V and J ends were trimmed by 1 base and 5 bases, with 14 bases remaining between them. Germline V gene lookup returns CDR1 SNHLY and CDR2 FYNNEI. There are 15 residues in the CDR3. This CDR3 is CASSEEAGELTEAFF. The CDR3 DNA is TGTGCCAGCAGTGAAGAGGCAGGGGAGTTGACTGAAGCTTTCTTT.

The rearrangement uses TRBV30 and TRBJ2-3; TRBD2 agrees at 9 bases. This CDR3 has 15 residues. J gave up 2 bases and V 0 bases, and 3 bases lay outside the gene matches. From germline, CDR1 is GTSNPN and CDR2 SVGIG (reference sequence). The CDR3 spells CAWSVASGITDTQYF. CDR3 DNA sequence: TGTGCCTGGAGTGTCGCTAGCGGGATCACAGATACGCAGTATTTT.

As DNA, the CDR3 is TGTGCCAGCAGTTACAATGCTGTTCAGCCCCAGCATTTT. It translates to CASSYNAVQPQHF. The V gene is TRBV6-5, the J gene TRBJ1-5; no definite D call. Germline V gene lookup returns CDR1 MNHEY and CDR2 SVGAGI. CDR3 length equals 13 residues. Trimming removed 2 bases from V and 6 bases from J, with 8 bases in between.

V and J are TRBV7-8 and TRBJ1-3; 7 bases agree with TRBD1. This CDR3 has 17 amino acids. V trimming: 2 bases; J trimming: 4 bases; junction bases outside the gene matches: 11. Germline values: CDR1 SGHVS, CDR2 FQNEAQ. Written as DNA, the CDR3 is TGTGCCAGCAGCTTACCCCCAGGGGGGAAGGCGGGAAACACCATATATTTT. The encoded protein is CASSLPPGGKAGNTIYF.

The chain combines TRBV10-2 with TRBJ2-5, with D tentatively TRBD1 (6 bases). V lost 8 bases and J lost 0, with 22 bases in between. The CDR3 is 17 amino acids. Germline assignment: CDR1 WSHSY and CDR2 SAAADI. CDR3 DNA: TGCGCCAGCCGAGGGGGTTTGGCGTCAAAGAACCAAGAGACCCAGTACTTC. Its translation: CASRGGLASKNQETQYF.

The sample holds one count of this clone. The rearrangement uses TRBV6-4 and TRBJ2-3, with 8 nucleotides matching TRBD1. The CDR3 is made up of 14 amino acids. The junction had 4 bases not matched to a gene; V was cut back by 2 bases and J by 6 bases. CDR1 is MRHNA and CDR2 is SNTAGT in the germline V gene. The CDR3 reads CASSDQGAGDTQYF. DNA of the CDR3: TGTGCCAGCAGTGACCAGGGGGCAGGTGATACGCAGTATTTT.

V usage is TRBV7-6 and J usage is TRBJ2-2; 7 bases fit TRBD1. The J segment lost 0 bases and the V segment lost 5 bases, leaving 9 bases of the junction unmatched. The CDR3 totals 17 residues. CDR1 SGHVS and CDR2 FNYEAQ come from the germline V gene. The CDR3, as DNA: TGTGCCAGCAGCCCACCGCCGGGACAGCCGAACACCGGGGAGCTGTTTTTT. It codes for CASSPPPGQPNTGELFF.

The chain employs TRBV4-1 and TRBJ1-5, with D unresolved. CDR1 is MGHRA, CDR2 YSYEKL, per germline. The CDR3 loop spans 14 amino acids. Trimming removed 3 bases from V and 10 bases from J, with 16 bases in between. The CDR3 sequence: CASSHGGSKDPQHF. In DNA form, the CDR3 reads TGCGCCAGCAGCCATGGTGGATCAAAAGACCCCCAGCATTTT.

This chain connects TRBV7-8 to TRBJ1-5, with 10 nucleotides matching TRBD1. This CDR3 is 15 amino acids long. Germline CDR1 and CDR2: SGHVS and FQNEAQ. V lost 2 bases, J lost 4 bases, and 2 bases stayed unmatched. Here the CDR3 reads CASSLRTGGNQPQHF. CDR3 nucleotides: TGTGCCAGCAGCTTAAGGACAGGGGGGAATCAGCCCCAGCATTTT.

The chain carries TRBV7-2 and TRBJ2-3; either TRBD1 or TRBD2 may fit D (6 bases each). CDR3 length: 18 residues. V lost 1 base and J 0 bases, leaving 17 bases between the germline ends. The germline V gene has CDR1 SGHTA and CDR2 FQGNSA. The CDR3 loop is CASSLGGASGTSTDTQYF. As DNA, the CDR3 is TGTGCCAGCAGCTTAGGGGGGGCATCCGGAACTAGCACAGATACGCAGTATTTT. Full variable domain (missing parts from reference TRBV7-2 and TRBJ2-3): GAGVSQSPSNKVTEKGKDVELRCDPISGHTALYWYRQSLGQGLEFLIYFQGNSAPDKSGLPSDRFSAERTGGSVSTLTIQRTQQEDSAVYLCASSLGGASGTSTDTQYFGPGTRLTVL.

The J gene is TRBJ2-7, the V gene TRBV18; D uncertain. The germline CDR1 and CDR2 sequences are KGHSH and LQKENI. This CDR3 comprises 17 residues. V shed 2 bases and J shed 0 bases, with 17 bases lying between them. The CDR3 spells CASSPNLSSTLSYEQYF. DNA of the CDR3: TGTGCCAGCTCACCAAATCTCTCCAGCACACTCTCCTACGAGCAGTACTTC.

The chain combines TRBV18 with TRBJ2-3, with a tentative D call TRBD1 (6 bases). The germline V gene encodes CDR1 KGHSH and CDR2 LQKENI. The CDR3 contains 16 residues. Deletions cut 4 bases from V and 2 bases from J, with 16 bases between. The CDR3 is CASSRGGSTLTDTQYF. In nucleotides, the CDR3 is TGTGCCAGCTCACGAGGGGGATCCACCCTCACAGATACGCAGTATTTT.

J is TRBJ2-7 and V is TRBV7-2; D gene unclear. The CDR3 length is 13 residues. V gave up 1 base and J gave up 3 bases, with 7 bases separating them. Germline V gene sequence: CDR1 SGHTA, CDR2 FQGNSA. The DNA for the CDR3 is TGTGCCAGCAGCTTAGGGGCAGTCTACGAGCAGTACTTC. This encodes CASSLGAVYEQYF.

This chain joins TRBV7-9 and TRBJ1-4; D remains ambiguous. The V end lost 5 bases, the J end lost 5 bases, and 15 bases lay between the germline ends. This CDR3 contains 15 residues. Per germline, CDR1 SEHNR and CDR2 FQNEAQ (reference sequence). Here the CDR3 DNA reads TGTGCCAGCAGCCCCCGCGGGGATGGGAATGAAAAACTGTTTTTT. The encoded protein is CASSPRGDGNEKLFF.

The CDR3 reads CASSQDLISYEQYF. The CDR3 DNA is TGCGCCAGCAGCCAAGACCTAATCAGCTACGAGCAGTACTTC. The chain is built from TRBV4-3 and TRBJ2-7; D uncertain. V lost 0 bases and J 3 bases, leaving 9 bases between the germline ends. The CDR3 length is 14 residues. Looked up from germline, CDR1 is LGHNA and CDR2 is YSLEER.